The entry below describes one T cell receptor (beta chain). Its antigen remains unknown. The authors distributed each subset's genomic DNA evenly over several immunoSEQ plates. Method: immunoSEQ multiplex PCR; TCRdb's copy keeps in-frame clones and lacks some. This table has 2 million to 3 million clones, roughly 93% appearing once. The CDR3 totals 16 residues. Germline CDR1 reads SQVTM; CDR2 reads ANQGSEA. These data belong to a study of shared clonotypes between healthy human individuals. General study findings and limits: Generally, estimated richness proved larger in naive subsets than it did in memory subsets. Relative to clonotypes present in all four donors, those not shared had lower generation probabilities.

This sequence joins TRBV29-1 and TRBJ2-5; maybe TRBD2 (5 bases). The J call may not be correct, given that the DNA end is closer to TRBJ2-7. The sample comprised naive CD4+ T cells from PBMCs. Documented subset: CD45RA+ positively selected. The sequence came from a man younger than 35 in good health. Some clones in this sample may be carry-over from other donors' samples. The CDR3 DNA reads TGCAGCGTCCGCAAATATCGGGGTCCGCGGGTCGACGAGCAGTACTTC. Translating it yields CSVRKYRGPRVDEQYF.